This T cell receptor (beta chain) is drawn from a study of cytotoxic CD8 clonotypes in ibrutinib-treated CLL. The method was immunoSEQ multiplex PCR; TCRdb's version includes in-frame clones alone and lacks a portion of them. This sample has some 120,000 clones, with 58% found just once. This clone was seen a handful of times. The germline CDR1 and CDR2 sequences are SGDLS and YYNGEE. The CDR3 length is 11 residues. Trimming took off 4 bases at V and 10 bases at J, with 9 bases between the two ends. The chain is built from TRBV9 and TRBJ2-1; no clear D gene. The sequence was obtained from a human donor with chronic lymphocytic leukemia. The sequences come from PBMCs, collected after 24 months of ibrutinib treatment. The CDR3 reads CASSKLGEQFF. CDR3 bases: TGTGCCAGCAGCAAGTTGGGGGAGCAGTTCTTC.